The present T cell receptor (beta chain) was sequenced within a study of CD8 T cells in Susac syndrome. This clonotype is a singleton in its sample. Random hexamers served to reverse transcribe about 0.45 to 1 ug RNA. TCRdb re-called the immunoSEQ multiplex PCR reads through MiXCR, storing one row per CDR3 protein. The data contain some 120,000 distinct CDR3 sequences, 92% of them singletons. The V gene's germline CDR1 is DFQATT and CDR2 SNEGSKA (reference sequence). Losses at the gene ends were 5 bases for V and 8 bases for J; bases not matched to a gene: 8. This CDR3 spans 12 amino acids. The sequencing input was CD8+ T cells from PBMCs. The receptor's source is a human donor in good health. V is TRBV20-1 and J is TRBJ1-1, with 7 bases that match TRBD1. The CDR3 is CSAVDRRKEAFF. CDR3 nucleotide sequence: TGCAGTGCTGTGGACAGGAGGAAAGAAGCTTTCTTT.